Listed below are T cell receptor beta chains from one sample, sequenced in a study of cytomegalovirus exposure and HLA in healthy donors. Method: immunoSEQ multiplex PCR; TCRdb's copy keeps in-frame clones and lacks some. Found here are 75,000 to 100,000 clones, approximately 76% of them singletons; the top ten hold 15% to 20%. Sequencing was carried out using PBMCs. All receptors derive from a woman aged 55-75 years in good health and CMV-seropositive. Both conserved end residues are part of each CDR3.

CDR3 protein | CDR3 length | J gene | V gene
CASSSGTGPNEKLFF | 15 | TRBJ1-4 | TRBV27
CASRSRGGSNQPQHF | 15 | TRBJ1-5 | TRBV27
CAWSRNSGEKLFF | 13 | TRBJ1-4 | TRBV30
CAWLTGAGYGYTF | 13 | TRBJ1-2 | TRBV30
CASSPGNSYEQYF | 13 | NA | TRBV6-5
CASSQERNSYEQYF | 14 | TRBJ2-7 | TRBV4-1
CASRRTRPQHF | 11 | TRBJ1-5 | TRBV6-1
CASSFNFGGVTEAFF | 15 | TRBJ1-1 | TRBV6-5
CASSPGLGGGYEQYF | 15 | TRBJ2-7 | TRBV2
CASSFGTGGNSYQNQPQHF | 19 | TRBJ1-5 | TRBV28
CASSVPRTGQGLGYTF | 16 | TRBJ1-2 | TRBV9
CAISQTGANTEAFF | 14 | TRBJ1-1 | TRBV10-3
CATSRWAQGAGNQPQHF | 17 | TRBJ1-5 | TRBV15
CASSPGRVEQYF | 12 | TRBJ2-7 | TRBV6-1
CASRTLAGGSYNEQFF | 16 | TRBJ2-1 | TRBV28
CASSSPFMNTEAFF | 14 | TRBJ1-1 | TRBV28
CASSYGGAYETQYF | 14 | TRBJ2-5 | TRBV6-5
CASTGDMAGEQYF | 13 | TRBJ2-7 | TRBV2
CAISADYPSGEQFF | 14 | TRBJ2-1 | TRBV10-3
CASGQSPGQGIQPQHF | 16 | TRBJ1-5 | TRBV4-2
CASSPSTEAEQYF | 13 | TRBJ2-7 | TRBV18
CASSSTSIGYEQYF | 14 | NA | TRBV5-1
CARARGPGGTDTQYF | 15 | TRBJ2-3 | TRBV9
CATSSTGSKSYEQYF | 15 | TRBJ2-7 | TRBV15
CASRLAGGGEQFF | 13 | TRBJ2-1 | TRBV5-1
CASSPRTSGYEQYF | 14 | NA | TRBV4-1
CAFRGAGGSYEQYF | 14 | NA | TRBV30
CATSRANQPQHF | 12 | TRBJ1-5 | TRBV15
CASSDPPVANQPQHF | 15 | TRBJ1-5 | TRBV2
CASQQGFSTGELFF | 14 | TRBJ2-2 | TRBV19
CASSVDTGGTGNTIYF | 16 | TRBJ1-3 | TRBV9